Below, 14 T cell receptor beta chains from the same sample are listed, as sequenced in a study of cytomegalovirus exposure and HLA in healthy donors. The table came from immunoSEQ multiplex PCR; TCRdb's copy has only in-frame clones and leaves some out. The sample lists a few hundred thousand clones; around four fifths were seen once. Sequencing was carried out using PBMCs. All receptors derive from a woman younger than 45 in good health and CMV-seropositive.

The rearrangement uses TRBV7-2 and TRBJ1-1; D is possibly TRBD1 (6 bases). The V gene's germline CDR1 is SGHTA and CDR2 FQGNSA. The CDR3 runs 14 residues. Trimming removed 2 bases at V and 4 bases at J, with 11 bases between. CDR3 nucleotide sequence: TGTGCCAGCAGCTTACGGACAGTAGGCACTGAAGCTTTCTTT. This gives the protein CASSLRTVGTEAFF. The variable domain in full, with the rest retrieved from reference TRBV7-2 and TRBJ1-1, is GAGVSQSPSNKVTEKGKDVELRCDPISGHTALYWYRQSLGQGLEFLIYFQGNSAPDKSGLPSDRFSAERTGGSVSTLTIQRTQQEDSAVYLCASSLRTVGTEAFFGQGTRLTVV.

The V call is TRBV27, the J call TRBJ2-3; 8 nucleotides match TRBD2. The V and J ends lost 5 bases and 2 bases, in that order; junction bases with no gene match: 3. CDR1 is MNHEY, CDR2 SMNVEV, per germline (reference sequence). The CDR3 is 14 amino acids. The CDR3 coding sequence is TGTGCCAGCAGTCTTGGACTAGCCACAGATACGCAGTATTTT. Translating gives CASSLGLATDTQYF.

The chain carries TRBV7-2 and TRBJ1-2; TRBD1 agrees at 12 bases. Looked up from germline, CDR1 is SGHTA and CDR2 is FQGNSA. CDR3 length: 16 residues. Trimming removed 5 bases from V and 7 bases from J; junction bases left unmatched: 11. The CDR3 region has the DNA TGTGCCAGCAGCCGATTCCCGGGACAGGGGGCGGGTGGCTACACCTTC. Protein product: CASSRFPGQGAGGYTF.

The chain recombines TRBV30 with TRBJ1-2; 8 bases align to TRBD1. CDR1 GTSNPN and CDR2 SVGIG come from the germline V gene (reference sequence). V was clipped by 1 base and J by 6 bases; unmatched bases: 4. This CDR3 spans 13 amino acids. CDR3 region: CAWSENRGDGYTF. In DNA form, the CDR3 reads TGTGCCTGGAGTGAAAACAGGGGGGATGGCTACACCTTC.

The chain joins TRBV6-4 to TRBJ2-2; D unresolved. V was cut by 5 bases and J by 8 bases, with 12 bases left in between. The CDR3 extends over 13 amino acids. Germline assignment: CDR1 MRHNA and CDR2 SNTAGT. CDR3 amino acids: CASSPTLEGELFF. The DNA of the CDR3 is TGTGCCAGCAGTCCTACCTTGGAAGGGGAGCTGTTTTTT.

The J gene is TRBJ1-4, the V gene TRBV4-2; a possible D gene is TRBD1 (5 bases). Germline lookup yields CDR1 LGHNA and CDR2 YNFKEQ. V gave up 4 bases and J gave up 3 bases, with 6 bases separating them. This CDR3 has 13 residues. The CDR3 DNA reads TGTGCCAGCAGCCTAGGGGCTAATGAAAAACTGTTTTTT. Translation gives CASSLGANEKLFF.

The rearrangement links TRBV6-5 to TRBJ1-3; TRBD1 might be the D (5 bases). CDR1 and CDR2 (germline): MNHEY, SVGAGI. The CDR3 runs 13 residues. Trimming pared 6 bases from V and 0 bases from J, leaving 6 bases between. CDR3 nucleotide sequence: TGTGCCAGCAGAGACAGCTCTGGAAACACCATATATTTT. Protein sequence: CASRDSSGNTIYF.

The chain recombines TRBV9 with TRBJ2-7, with D uncertain. Germline lookup yields CDR1 SGDLS and CDR2 YYNGEE. V was pared by 0 bases and J by 3 bases, with 13 bases between. The CDR3 has 15 amino acids. The CDR3 DNA is TGTGCCAGCAGCGTAGTGCTAGTGCCTAGCTACGAGCAGTACTTC. Protein product: CASSVVLVPSYEQYF.

This chain connects TRBV2 to TRBJ2-7; 7 bases are a match to TRBD2. V lost 9 bases and J lost 5; bases outside the gene matches: 10. Per germline, CDR1 SNHLY and CDR2 FYNNEI. The CDR3 totals 13 residues. The CDR3 here is CASGSERGHEQYF. Written as DNA, the CDR3 is TGTGCCAGTGGGTCGGAGCGGGGCCACGAGCAGTACTTC.

The chain uses TRBV6-6 and TRBJ2-7; tentative D call: TRBD2 (6 bases). V lost 2 bases and J lost 5, with 19 bases in between. The CDR3 is made up of 16 amino acids. CDR1 is MNHNY and CDR2 is SVGAGI in the germline V gene (reference sequence). The CDR3 DNA sequence: TGTGCCAGCAGTTACACCCGACTAGGTGATTTGGACGAGCAGTACTTC. It specifies CASSYTRLGDLDEQYF.

This chain uses TRBV5-1 with TRBJ1-1; 9 bases map to TRBD1. Germline loops: CDR1 SGHRS, CDR2 YFSETQ. CDR3 length equals 13 residues. V lost 0 bases to trimming and J lost 8 bases; unmatched junction nucleotides: 2. The CDR3 DNA follows: TGCGCCAGCAGCTTGGAAGGGACAGGGGAAGCTTTCTTT. It yields the protein CASSLEGTGEAFF.

This clone has only one observation. The chain couples TRBV13 to TRBJ2-7, with TRBD2 matching 9 bases. The CDR3 extends over 14 amino acids. Per germline, CDR1 PRHDT and CDR2 FYEKMQ (reference sequence). Trimming took 7 bases from V and 4 from J; bases not matched to a gene: 8. The CDR3 DNA reads as TGTGCCAGCAAGAGAGCGGGAGGTCCTTACGAGCAGTACTTC. This translates into CASKRAGGPYEQYF.

The DNA of the CDR3 is TGCAGCGTTGGAGGACTAGCGGAAGACTACGAGCAGTACTTC. Amino acid sequence: CSVGGLAEDYEQYF. This sequence joins TRBV29-1 and TRBJ2-7; 10 bases line up with TRBD2. This CDR3 comprises 14 residues. Germline values: CDR1 SQVTM, CDR2 ANQGSEA. V was pared by 4 bases and J by 3 bases, with 6 bases of the junction left unmatched.

This sequence joins TRBV29-1 and TRBJ2-3; D may be TRBD1 (6 bases). V lost 3 bases and J 3 bases, leaving 13 bases between the germline ends. CDR1 is SQVTM and CDR2 is ANQGSEA in the germline V gene. This CDR3 comprises 14 residues. The CDR3 sequence: CSVDRGGPTDTQYF. CDR3 sequence (DNA): TGCAGCGTTGACAGGGGTGGGCCGACAGATACGCAGTATTTT.